This TCR beta chain was found in a study of cytomegalovirus exposure and HLA in healthy donors. This clone was seen just once. The CDR3 covers 12 residues. The V and J ends lost 7 bases and 3 bases respectively, with 9 bases between them. The germline CDR1 and CDR2 sequences are MNHNS and SASEGT. The PCR contained 60 Vbeta and 13 Jbeta primers. The assay was immunoSEQ multiplex PCR, and TCRdb's table has in-frame clones only and misses some. Among some 57,000 clones listed, about 71% were seen once. The J gene is TRBJ1-2, the V gene TRBV6-1; D is perhaps TRBD1 (5 bases). Sequencing input: PBMCs. The TCR comes from a woman aged 60-75 years in good health and CMV-seropositive. CDR3 loop: CASIGVYYGYTF. The CDR3 nucleotides are TGTGCCAGCATAGGGGTCTACTATGGCTACACCTTC.